This passage covers 2 T cell receptor beta chains from one sample sequenced in a study of Graves' ophthalmopathy and Graves' hyperthyroidism. CDR3 regions of TCR beta were amplified from RNA transcripts. HTBI primers were employed in first-round RT-PCR, then a second-round multiplex PCR followed. TCRdb itself ran the multiplex PCR reads through MiXCR, one entry per CDR3 protein. The sample includes about 380,000 distinct CDR3 sequences, over 15% seen only once; the top ten take approximately 7%. The material sequenced was peripheral blood. Every receptor here comes from a young woman with stable Graves' hyperthyroidism.

This clonotype was seen many times. The CDR3 loop is CSARWAGEENQPQHF. Written as DNA, the CDR3 is TGCAGTGCTAGATGGGCGGGGGAAGAAAATCAGCCCCAGCATTTT. The chain uses TRBV20-1 and TRBJ1-5; possible D gene TRBD1, 5 bases. This CDR3 comprises 15 residues. In germline, CDR1 is DFQATT, CDR2 SNEGSKA (reference sequence). V lost 2 bases to trimming and J lost 4 bases, with 15 bases between them.

At least ten counts were recorded for this clonotype. The V and J genes are TRBV6-2 or TRBV6-3 and TRBJ1-5; D is perhaps TRBD1 (6 bases). Deletions cut 2 bases from V and 1 base from J, with 6 bases between. This CDR3 contains 14 residues. Germline V gives CDR1 MNHEY, CDR2 SVGEGT. The CDR3 nucleotides read TGTGCCAGCAGTTACGACAGGAGCAATCAGCCCCAGCATTTT. Translated, it gives CASSYDRSNQPQHF.